The 11 T cell receptor beta chains reported below all come from one sample, sequenced in a study of cytomegalovirus exposure and HLA in healthy donors. This PCR relied on a set of 60 Vbeta primers and 13 Jbeta primers. Libraries were prepared by immunoSEQ multiplex PCR; TCRdb keeps only in-frame clonotypes and omits some of them. Its table lists over 60,000 clones. Sequencing was carried out using PBMCs. The receptors shown here come from a female donor in good health and CMV-seropositive.

The chain recombines TRBV18 with TRBJ1-4; D possibly corresponds to TRBD1 (5 bases). The CDR3 runs 15 residues. Germline lookup yields CDR1 KGHSH and CDR2 LQKENI. Trimming removed 2 bases from V and 8 bases from J, with 15 bases in between. The CDR3 here is CASSPSTGEKEKLFF. CDR3 nucleotide sequence: TGTGCCAGCTCACCATCGACGGGGGAGAAGGAAAAACTGTTTTTT. Based on the CDR3 plus reference TRBV18 and TRBJ1-4, the full variable domain is NAGVMQNPRHLVRRRGQEARLRCSPMKGHSHVYWYRQLPEEGLKFMVYLQKENIIDESGMPKERFSAEFPKEGPSILRIQQVVRGDSAAYFCASSPSTGEKEKLFFGSGTQLSVL.

Details on this clone: Other DNA sequences within the sample encode an identical CDR3. The chain links TRBV6-5 to TRBJ1-5, with D unresolved. Germline V CDR1 and CDR2: MNHEY, SVGAGI. The V gene lost 2 bases and the J gene lost 5 bases, with 10 bases spanning the gap. The CDR3 is 14 residues long. The CDR3 region is CASSYRQAYQPQHF. The CDR3, as DNA: TGTGCCAGCAGTTACCGGCAGGCCTATCAGCCCCAGCATTTT.

The chain carries TRBV7-2 and TRBJ2-3; 10 nucleotides match TRBD2. Germline CDR1 is SGHTA and CDR2 is FQGNSA. The CDR3 runs to 15 residues. Trimming took 5 bases from V and 7 from J; bases not matched to a gene: 9. Here the CDR3 reads CASSQGAGGPNTQYF. In DNA form, the CDR3 reads TGTGCCAGCAGCCAGGGAGCGGGAGGGCCTAATACGCAGTATTTT.

This chain joins TRBV30 and TRBJ2-1; the D gene is possibly TRBD2 (6 bases). The CDR3 has 13 amino acids. Germline CDR1 is GTSNPN and CDR2 is SVGIG (reference sequence). V was cut by 5 bases and J by 7 bases, with 15 bases left in between. The CDR3, as DNA: TGTGCCTGGCAGGGCGGGATGAGGAATGAGCAGTTCTTC. As protein: CAWQGGMRNEQFF.

V is TRBV6-6 and J is TRBJ1-2; D not certain. The CDR3 runs 14 residues. Germline V gene lookup returns CDR1 MNHNY and CDR2 SVGAGI (reference sequence). Trimming stripped 2 bases from V and 0 bases from J, with 7 bases between. The DNA for the CDR3 is TGTGCCAGCAGTTACGAACGAGCTAACTATGGCTACACCTTC. Amino acids: CASSYERANYGYTF.

This chain connects TRBV27 to TRBJ2-1, with 9 bases that match TRBD2. CDR3 length: 14 residues. Germline V gene data show CDR1 as MNHEY and CDR2 as SMNVEV (reference sequence). V was pared by 8 bases and J by 5 bases, with 7 bases of the junction left unmatched. CDR3 region: CASGAGGWDNEQFF. The CDR3 DNA reads TGTGCCAGCGGGGCGGGAGGGTGGGACAATGAGCAGTTCTTC.

The J gene is TRBJ2-1, the V gene TRBV9, with TRBD1 matching 8 bases. The germline gives CDR1 SGDLS, CDR2 YYNGEE. This CDR3 region has 16 residues. The junction had 10 bases not matched to a gene; V was cut back by 2 bases and J by 6 bases. CDR3 sequence reads: CASSVFLVGQGNEQFF. CDR3 sequence (DNA): TGTGCCAGCAGCGTTTTTTTGGTCGGACAGGGCAATGAGCAGTTCTTC.

The chain recombines TRBV7-2 with TRBJ1-2, with a possible D match to TRBD1 (5 bases). Germline loops: CDR1 SGHTA, CDR2 FQGNSA. Trimming left V 4 bases short and J 4 bases short, with 16 bases between. The length of the CDR3 is 15 residues. The CDR3 DNA is TGTGCCAGCAGCTCGGGGGGGGACCATCCCTATGGCTACACCTTC. The encoded protein is CASSSGGDHPYGYTF.

This chain joins TRBV2 and TRBJ2-1; 8 positions agree with TRBD2. CDR1 and CDR2 from the germline V gene are SNHLY and FYNNEI. Unmatched junction bases numbered 5, after V lost 6 bases and J lost 10 bases. This CDR3 is 12 amino acids long. Here the CDR3 reads CASRVLAEEQFF. The CDR3 DNA reads TGTGCCAGCAGAGTACTAGCGGAAGAGCAGTTCTTC.

This rearrangement joins TRBV29-1 to TRBJ1-2; 8 bases match TRBD1. The germline gives CDR1 SQVTM, CDR2 ANQGSEA. CDR3 size: 13 residues. The junction had 5 bases not matched to a gene; V was cut back by 3 bases and J by 5 bases. CDR3 protein: CSVDRGQGYGYTF. DNA for the CDR3: TGCAGCGTTGACAGGGGGCAAGGATATGGCTACACCTTC.

V is TRBV19 and J is TRBJ1-5; 11 bases are shared with TRBD1. Germline V gene sequence: CDR1 LNHDA, CDR2 SQIVND (reference sequence). The CDR3 consists of 15 residues. After removal of 5 bases from V and 5 bases from J, the junction contained 5 bases not matched to a gene. CDR3 in DNA: TGTGCCAGTAGTCCAGGACAGGGGGCCCATCAGCCCCAGCATTTT. Protein sequence: CASSPGQGAHQPQHF.